One T cell receptor (beta chain) is described in this entry. Authors' processing steps: Reference gene primer amplification yielded estimated nucleated cell counts. Assay used: immunoSEQ multiplex PCR; TCRdb lists only in-frame clones, some missing. V, J and clone size derive from that table, while D and trimming were established from the DNA sequence. The sample lists 200,000 or so clones, around 83% seen once, with approximately 1.3% in the top ten. Across about 22 US areas, participants ranged in age from 18 to 89 years. Donors were grouped by their self-reported clinical history. This CDR3 has 16 residues. Germline values: CDR1 MDHEN, CDR2 SYDVKM. V was pared by 1 base and J by 7 bases, with 17 bases between. The data were taken from a study of blood T cell repertoires in COVID-19. The wider study: Sources were T cells, B-cell-depleted T cells, or PBMCs; the material itself was cDNA or gDNA.

This receptor was obtained from a woman aged 40 to 55 with acute COVID-19. The rearrangement uses TRBV28 and TRBJ1-5, with D maybe TRBD1 (5 bases). Specimen: PBMCs or T cells enriched from blood (not recorded which). CDR3 loop: CASSLYPGQGEQPQHF. The CDR3, as DNA: TGTGCCAGCAGTTTATATCCCGGGCAGGGCGAGCAGCCCCAGCATTTT.